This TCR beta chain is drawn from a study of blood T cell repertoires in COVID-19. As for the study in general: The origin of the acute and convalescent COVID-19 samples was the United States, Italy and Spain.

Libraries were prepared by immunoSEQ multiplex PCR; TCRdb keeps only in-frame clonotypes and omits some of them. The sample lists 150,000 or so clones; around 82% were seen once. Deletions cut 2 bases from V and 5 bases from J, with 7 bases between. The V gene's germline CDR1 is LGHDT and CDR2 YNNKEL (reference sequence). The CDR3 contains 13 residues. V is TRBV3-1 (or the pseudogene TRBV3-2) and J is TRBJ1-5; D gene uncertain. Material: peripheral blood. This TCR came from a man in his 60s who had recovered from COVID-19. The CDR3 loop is CASSQTGDQPQHF. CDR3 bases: TGTGCCAGCAGCCAAACGGGAGATCAGCCCCAGCATTTT.